The sequence of this TCR beta chain was determined in a study of vaccination and CD4 T cells after COVID-19. Sample treatment: 10-day PBMC culture with coronavirus spike peptide pools or control peptides (ViraFEST assay). Overall study findings and caveats: A nonsignificant median increase from about 20 to 38 SARS-CoV-2-reactive clonotypes was observed. 304 of 307 vaccine-specific clones from convalescent patients were spike mono-reactive.

Germline V CDR1 and CDR2: MNHNS, SASEGT. The V gene lost 2 bases and the J gene lost 2 bases, with 13 bases spanning the gap. The CDR3 length is 16 residues. The Oncomine TCR Beta short-read assay was what sequenced the DNA obtained from cultured CD4+ T cells. From the PCR reads, TCRdb called clonotypes with MiXCR, one entry per CDR3 protein. The repertoire consists of 20,000 to 25,000 distinct CDR3 sequences, with approximately 51% occurring once and the leading ten covering about 9.4%. Details on this clonotype: Its antigen is not identified.

Sequencing was performed on CD4+ T cells from blood, cultured in vitro. The chain combines TRBV6-1 with TRBJ1-5; maybe TRBD1 (5 bases). The receptor's source is a human donor who had recovered from COVID-19. The CDR3 protein is CASSEFWRGGNQPQHF. In DNA, the CDR3 is TGTGCCAGCAGTGAATTCTGGAGAGGGGGCAATCAGCCCCAGCATTTT.